This T cell receptor (beta chain) was captured in a study of OX40 agonist ivuxolimab in advanced cancers. Study-wide background: Patients were given ivuxolimab, an antibody that agonizes OX40 (CD134). Three dose-escalation patients had partial responses: one with hepatocellular carcinoma and two with cutaneous melanoma.

Repertoires were generated with immunoSEQ multiplex PCR, while TCRdb's copy carries only in-frame clones and drops some. Of over 100,000 clones listed, 85% to 90% are singletons. The germline V gene has CDR1 MDHEN and CDR2 SYDVKM. This CDR3 has 15 amino acids. Unmatched junction bases numbered 9, after V lost 4 bases and J lost 6 bases. This clone was seen a single time. The V gene is TRBV28, the J gene TRBJ2-1, with 7 bases matching TRBD1. This TCR was sampled from an adult with an advanced solid tumor such as melanoma, head and neck, liver or kidney cancer. The specimen was CD4+ or CD8+ T cells sorted from blood, collected in a trial of the OX40 agonist ivuxolimab. The CDR3 sequence is CASSSRQGYGNEQFF. CDR3 bases: TGTGCCAGCAGTTCCCGACAGGGCTATGGCAATGAGCAGTTCTTC. Together with reference TRBV28 and TRBJ2-1, the CDR3 gives the full variable domain: DVKVTQSSRYLVKRTGEKVFLECVQDMDHENMFWYRQDPGLGLRLIYFSYDVKMKEKGDIPEGYSVSREKKERFSLILESASTNQTSMYLCASSSRQGYGNEQFFGPGTRLTVL.